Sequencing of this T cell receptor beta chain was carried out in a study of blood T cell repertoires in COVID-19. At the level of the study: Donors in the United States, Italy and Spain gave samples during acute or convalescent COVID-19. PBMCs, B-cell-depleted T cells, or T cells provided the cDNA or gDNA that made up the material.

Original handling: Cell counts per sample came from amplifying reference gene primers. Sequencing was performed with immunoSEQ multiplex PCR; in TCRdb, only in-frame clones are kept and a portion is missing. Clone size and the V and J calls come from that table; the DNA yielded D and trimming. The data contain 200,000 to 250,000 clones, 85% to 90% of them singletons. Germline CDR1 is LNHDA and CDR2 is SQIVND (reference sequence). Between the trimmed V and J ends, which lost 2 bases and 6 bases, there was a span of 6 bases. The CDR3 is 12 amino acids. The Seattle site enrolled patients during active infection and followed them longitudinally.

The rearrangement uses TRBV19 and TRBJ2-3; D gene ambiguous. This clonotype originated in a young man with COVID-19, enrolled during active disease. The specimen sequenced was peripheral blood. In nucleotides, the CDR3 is TGTGCCAGTAGTATATGGGCGGATACGCAGTATTTT. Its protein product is CASSIWADTQYF.